The 3 T cell receptor beta chains below were found in one sample sequenced in a study of Ad26.COV2.S vaccination and SARS-CoV-2 variants. TCRdb's table, derived via immunoSEQ multiplex PCR, lists solely in-frame clones and lacks some. The table records roughly 380,000 clones, 92% of them present only once. The sample consisted of peripheral blood, taken after recovery from COVID-19. Receptors were obtained from a human donor who had recovered from COVID-19.

This CDR3 reads CATSREGRPGDIQYF. The DNA of the CDR3 is TGTGCCACCAGCAGGGAGGGGCGCCCCGGGGACATTCAGTACTTC. The V gene is TRBV15, the J gene TRBJ2-4, with D tentatively TRBD2 (6 bases). The V gene's germline CDR1 is LNHNV and CDR2 YYDKDF (reference sequence). The CDR3 has 15 residues. Trimming shortened V by 3 bases and J by 8 bases, and 17 bases separated the two germline ends.

The chain employs TRBV5-1 and TRBJ2-3, with a possible D match to TRBD2 (7 bases). CDR1 is SGHRS, CDR2 YFSETQ, per germline. V was trimmed by 1 base and J by 6 bases, leaving 18 bases between them. The CDR3 extends over 16 amino acids. DNA for the CDR3: TGCGCCAGCAGCTTGACGGCTAGCGGCCAGGGGGATACGCAGTATTTT. This gives the protein CASSLTASGQGDTQYF. Full variable domain (missing parts from reference TRBV5-1 and TRBJ2-3): KAGVTQTPRYLIKTRGQQVTLSCSPISGHRSVSWYQQTPGQGLQFLFEYFSETQRNKGNFPGRFSGRQFSNSRSEMNVSTLELGDSALYLCASSLTASGQGDTQYFGPGTRLTVL.

The chain has TRBV5-6 and TRBJ1-2; D might be TRBD1 (5 bases). This CDR3 is 15 amino acids long. Germline V gene sequence: CDR1 SGHDT, CDR2 YYEEEE. Trimming removed 4 bases at V and 5 bases at J, with 18 bases between. CDR3 sequence: CASSPSARERYGYTF. In nucleotides, the CDR3 is TGTGCCAGCAGCCCCTCCGCCAGGGAGAGATATGGCTACACCTTC.